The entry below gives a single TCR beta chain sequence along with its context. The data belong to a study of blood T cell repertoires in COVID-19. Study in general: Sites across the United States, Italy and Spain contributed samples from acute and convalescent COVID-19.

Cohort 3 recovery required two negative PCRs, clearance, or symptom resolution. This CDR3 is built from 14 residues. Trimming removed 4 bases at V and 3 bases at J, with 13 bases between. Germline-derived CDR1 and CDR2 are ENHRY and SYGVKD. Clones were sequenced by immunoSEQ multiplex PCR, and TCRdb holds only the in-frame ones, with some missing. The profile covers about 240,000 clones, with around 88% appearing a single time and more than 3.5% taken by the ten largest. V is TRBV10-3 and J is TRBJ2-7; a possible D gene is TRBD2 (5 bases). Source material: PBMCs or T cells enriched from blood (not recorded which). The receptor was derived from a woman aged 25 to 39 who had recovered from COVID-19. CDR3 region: CAISGGESHYEQYF. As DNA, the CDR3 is TGTGCCATCAGTGGTGGGGAGTCCCACTACGAGCAGTACTTC.